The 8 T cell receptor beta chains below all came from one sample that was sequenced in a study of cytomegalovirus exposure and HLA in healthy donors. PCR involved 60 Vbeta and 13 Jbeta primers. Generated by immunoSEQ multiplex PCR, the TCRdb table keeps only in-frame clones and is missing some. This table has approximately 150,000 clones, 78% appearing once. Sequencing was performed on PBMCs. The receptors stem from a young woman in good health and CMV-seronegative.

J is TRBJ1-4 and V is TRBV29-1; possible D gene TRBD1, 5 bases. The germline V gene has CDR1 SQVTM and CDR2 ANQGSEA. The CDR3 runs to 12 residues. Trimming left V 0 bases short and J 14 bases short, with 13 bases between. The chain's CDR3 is CSVEDSQDILFF. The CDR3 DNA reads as TGCAGCGTTGAAGACAGTCAGGACATCCTGTTTTTT.

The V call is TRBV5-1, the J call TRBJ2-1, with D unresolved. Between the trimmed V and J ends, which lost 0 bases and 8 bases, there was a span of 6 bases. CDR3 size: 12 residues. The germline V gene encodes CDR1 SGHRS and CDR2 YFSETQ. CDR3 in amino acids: CASSLVADEQFF. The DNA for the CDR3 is TGCGCCAGCAGCTTGGTGGCAGATGAGCAGTTCTTC.

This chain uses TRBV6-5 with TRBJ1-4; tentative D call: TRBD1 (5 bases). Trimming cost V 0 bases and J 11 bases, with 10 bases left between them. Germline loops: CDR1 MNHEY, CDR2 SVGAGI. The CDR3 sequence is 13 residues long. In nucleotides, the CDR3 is TGTGCCAGCAGTTACTCGGGGACTGATAAACTGTTTTTT. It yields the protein CASSYSGTDKLFF.

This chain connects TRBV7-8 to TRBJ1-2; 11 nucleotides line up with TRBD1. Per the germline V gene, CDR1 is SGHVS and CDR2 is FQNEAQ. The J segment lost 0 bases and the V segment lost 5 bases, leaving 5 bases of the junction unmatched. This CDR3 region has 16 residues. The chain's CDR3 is CASSLDRGPTNYGYTF. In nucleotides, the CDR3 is TGTGCCAGCAGCCTGGACAGGGGGCCCACTAACTATGGCTACACCTTC.

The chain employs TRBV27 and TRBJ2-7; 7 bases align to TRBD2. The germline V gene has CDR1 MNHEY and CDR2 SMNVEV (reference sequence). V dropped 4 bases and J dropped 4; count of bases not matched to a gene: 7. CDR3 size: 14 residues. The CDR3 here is CASSSRGSGYEQYF. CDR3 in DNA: TGTGCCAGCAGTTCGCGCGGGAGTGGGTACGAGCAGTACTTC.

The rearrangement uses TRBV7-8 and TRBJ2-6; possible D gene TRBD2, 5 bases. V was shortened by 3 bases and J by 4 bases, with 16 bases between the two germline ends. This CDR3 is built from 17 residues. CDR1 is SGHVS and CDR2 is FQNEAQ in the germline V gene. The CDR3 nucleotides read TGTGCCAGCAGCTTCATGGGAGTAAGCGAGGGGGCCAACGTCCTGACTTTC. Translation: CASSFMGVSEGANVLTF.

The CDR3 loop reads CASTTFRGTNEKLFF. The CDR3 region has the DNA TGTGCCAGCACGACCTTCAGGGGCACTAATGAAAAACTGTTTTTT. The chain combines TRBV2 with TRBJ1-4; a weak D match, TRBD1 (6 bases). The V gene's germline CDR1 is SNHLY and CDR2 FYNNEI. V lost 7 bases and J 2 bases, leaving 14 bases between the germline ends. This CDR3 comprises 15 residues.

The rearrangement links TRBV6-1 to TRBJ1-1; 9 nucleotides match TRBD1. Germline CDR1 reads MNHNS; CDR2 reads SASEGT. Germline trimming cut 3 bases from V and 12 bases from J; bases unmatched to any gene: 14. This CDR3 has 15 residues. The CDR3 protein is CASSDSGLGTGRTFF. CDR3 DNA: TGTGCCAGCAGTGATTCGGGGCTTGGGACAGGGAGGACTTTCTTT.